This TCR beta chain stems from a study of shared clonotypes between healthy human individuals. The table came from immunoSEQ multiplex PCR; TCRdb's copy has only in-frame clones and leaves some out. This sample yields hundreds of thousands of clones, of which more than 95% are seen a single time; 0.045% to 0.06% belongs to the top ten. The V and J ends lost 8 bases and 5 bases respectively, with 16 bases between them. This CDR3 has 14 amino acids. The germline V gene has CDR1 WNHNN and CDR2 SYGVQD (reference sequence). The chain carries TRBV10-1 and TRBJ2-1; no definite D call. This receptor was obtained from a woman between 25 and 40 years old in good health. The sample consisted of naive CD4+ T cells sorted from blood. Subset noted: CD45RA+ positively selected. In nucleotides, the CDR3 is TGCGCCAGCGGGTTTCGGGTGGCCAACAATGAGCAGTTCTTC. This encodes CASGFRVANNEQFF.